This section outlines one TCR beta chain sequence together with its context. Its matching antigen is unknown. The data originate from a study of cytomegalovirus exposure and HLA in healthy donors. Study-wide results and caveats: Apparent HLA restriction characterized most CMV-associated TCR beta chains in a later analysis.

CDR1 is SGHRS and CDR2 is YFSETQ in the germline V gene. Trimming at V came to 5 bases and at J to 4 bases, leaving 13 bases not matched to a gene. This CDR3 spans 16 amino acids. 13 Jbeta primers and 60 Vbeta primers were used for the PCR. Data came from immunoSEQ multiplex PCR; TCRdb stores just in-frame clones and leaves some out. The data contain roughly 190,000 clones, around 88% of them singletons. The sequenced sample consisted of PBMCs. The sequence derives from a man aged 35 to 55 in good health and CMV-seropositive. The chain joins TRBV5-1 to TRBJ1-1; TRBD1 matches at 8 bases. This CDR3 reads CASRSTKTGDVTEAFF. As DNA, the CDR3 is TGCGCCAGCAGGTCAACAAAGACAGGGGATGTCACTGAAGCTTTCTTT. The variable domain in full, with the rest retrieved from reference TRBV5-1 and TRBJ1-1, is KAGVTQTPRYLIKTRGQQVTLSCSPISGHRSVSWYQQTPGQGLQFLFEYFSETQRNKGNFPGRFSGRQFSNSRSEMNVSTLELGDSALYLCASRSTKTGDVTEAFFGQGTRLTVV.